A selection of T cell receptor beta chains follows, all from one sample in a study of CD8 T cells in Susac syndrome. TCRdb independently ran MiXCR on the immunoSEQ multiplex PCR reads; one entry per CDR3 protein. The table has more than 100,000 distinct CDR3 sequences, nearly 96% seen once. Sequenced input: CD4+ T cells from PBMCs. These receptors were collected from a human donor with Susac syndrome. Each CDR3 is given with its conserved first and last residue. D genes are given only for firm matches. Clone size is stated in some rows and not others, as once, few, many or a class when expanded.

d_call,v_call,j_call,clone_size,cdr3_aa,cdr3_nt
TRBD1,TRBV3-1,TRBJ1-1,-,CASSQGGTGVEAFF,TGTGCCAGCAGCCAAGGAGGTACAGGGGTTGAAGCTTTCTTT
-,TRBV5-1,TRBJ2-1,-,CASSSDSLNEQFF,TGCGCCAGCAGCTCGGACAGTCTCAATGAGCAGTTCTTC
-,TRBV27,TRBJ2-3,-,CASSKFTDTQYF,TGTGCCAGCAGTAAATTCACAGATACGCAGTATTTT
TRBD1,TRBV18,TRBJ2-7,-,CASSRGQTYEQYF,TGTGCCAGCTCACGGGGACAGACCTACGAGCAGTACTTC
-,TRBV20-1,TRBJ1-2,-,CSARNYGYTF,TGCAGTGCGAGAAACTATGGCTACACCTTC
-,TRBV5-4,TRBJ2-7,-,CASSHRTVDEQYF,TGTGCCAGCAGCCATAGGACAGTGGACGAGCAGTACTTC
TRBD2,TRBV7-9,TRBJ2-3,few,CASSLGTSLDTQYF,TGTGCCAGCAGCCTCGGGACTAGCTTGGATACGCAGTATTTT
-,TRBV2,TRBJ2-1,once,CASSVTSSNNEQFF,TGTGCCAGCAGTGTAACATCAAGTAACAATGAGCAGTTCTTC
-,TRBV2,TRBJ1-1,-,CASRENTEAFF,TGTGCCAGCAGAGAGAACACTGAAGCTTTCTTT
-,TRBV5-1,TRBJ2-7,-,CASSLEQSSYEQYF,TGCGCCAGCAGCTTGGAACAGAGCTCCTACGAGCAGTACTTC
-,TRBV5-6,TRBJ1-5,-,CASSWGTHNQPQHF,TGTGCCAGCAGCTGGGGGACTCACAATCAGCCCCAGCATTTT
-,TRBV29-1,TRBJ2-4,-,CSAVGGSGKNIQYF,TGCAGCGCCGTCGGGGGAAGCGGCAAAAACATTCAGTACTTC
TRBD1,TRBV4-1,TRBJ1-2,-,CASSQDRGSYGYTF,TGTGCCAGCAGCCAAGACAGGGGCTCCTATGGCTACACCTTC
-,TRBV18,TRBJ1-2,-,CASSPRRDDGYTF,TGTGCCAGCTCACCACGGCGGGACGATGGCTACACCTTC
TRBD1,TRBV20-1,TRBJ1-5,-,CSAGPQGASNQPQHF,TGCAGTGCAGGTCCTCAGGGGGCTAGCAATCAGCCCCAGCATTTT
TRBD1,TRBV20-1,TRBJ1-2,-,CSARDRGTGSRGYTF,TGCAGTGCTAGAGATAGGGGGACAGGTTCAAGAGGCTACACCTTC
TRBD1,TRBV7-9,TRBJ1-1,-,CASSSGQGVGFF,TGTGCCAGCAGCTCGGGACAGGGGGTCGGATTCTTT
-,TRBV5-1,TRBJ2-5,-,CASSLEGSSLQETQYF,TGCGCCAGCAGCTTGGAGGGTAGCTCACTCCAAGAGACCCAGTACTTC
TRBD2,TRBV7-7,TRBJ2-1,-,CASSQGTSSYNEQFF,TGTGCTAGCAGCCAAGGGACTAGCTCCTACAATGAGCAGTTCTTC
-,TRBV24-1,TRBJ2-5,-,CATSEEGQGETQYF,TGTGCCACCAGTGAGGAGGGGCAGGGTGAGACCCAGTACTTC
TRBD1,TRBV12-3/TRBV12-4,TRBJ2-1,-,CASSLLRDRYNEQFF,TGTGCCAGCAGTTTACTCCGGGACAGGTACAATGAGCAGTTCTTC
TRBD2,TRBV19,TRBJ2-5,-,CASRATSGRKTQYF,TGTGCCAGTAGGGCGACTAGCGGGAGAAAGACCCAGTACTTC
TRBD2,TRBV10-3,TRBJ2-2,once,CAISEPGLAGVPGELFF,TGTGCCATCAGTGAACCGGGACTAGCGGGAGTACCCGGGGAGCTGTTTTTT
-,TRBV12-3/TRBV12-4,TRBJ2-1,-,CASSLGGTYSYNEQFF,TGTGCCAGCAGTTTAGGCGGGACTTACTCCTACAATGAGCAGTTCTTC
TRBD2,TRBV20-1,TRBJ2-3,-,CSARGGTATDTQYF,TGCAGTGCTAGGGGGGGGACTGCCACAGATACGCAGTATTTT
-,TRBV30,TRBJ2-4,-,CAWSGGTKNIQHF,TGTGCCTGGAGCGGGGGCACCAAAAACATTCAGCACTTC
TRBD2,TRBV9,TRBJ2-5,once,CASSVGTSGTGQETQYF,TGTGCCAGCAGCGTAGGGACTAGCGGGACAGGGCAAGAGACCCAGTACTTC
-,TRBV12-3/TRBV12-4,TRBJ2-1,-,CASSYRGYNEQFF,TGTGCCAGCAGTTATCGGGGCTACAATGAGCAGTTCTTC
TRBD2,TRBV20-1,TRBJ2-3,-,CSAMTSGSGDTQYF,TGCAGTGCTATGACTAGCGGGAGTGGAGATACGCAGTATTTT
-,TRBV28,TRBJ1-3,once,CASQSPGPNTIYF,TGTGCCAGTCAGTCCCCAGGGCCAAACACCATATATTTT
TRBD1,TRBV7-6,TRBJ2-7,-,CASSGQPYEQYF,TGTGCCAGCTCGGGACAGCCCTACGAGCAGTACTTC
-,TRBV20-1,TRBJ2-7,-,CSAHRPPSEQYF,TGCAGTGCCCACAGGCCCCCCTCCGAGCAGTACTTC
-,TRBV29-1,TRBJ1-2,-,CSVGQDDGYTF,TGCAGCGTTGGACAGGATGACGGCTACACCTTC
TRBD2,TRBV20-1,TRBJ2-7,-,CSATSRLAGGYEQYF,TGCAGTGCTACCTCCCGACTAGCGGGGGGCTACGAGCAGTACTTC
TRBD1,TRBV15,TRBJ1-5,-,CATSRDRDNQPQHF,TGTGCCACCAGCAGGGACAGGGACAATCAGCCCCAGCATTTT
TRBD2,TRBV9,TRBJ2-5,-,CASSRGGLETQYF,TGTGCCAGCAGCCGGGGAGGGCTGGAGACCCAGTACTTC
-,TRBV4-2,TRBJ2-7,once,CASSQGPPEGGYEQYF,TGTGCCAGCAGCCAGGGACCTCCCGAGGGGGGTTACGAGCAGTACTTC
-,TRBV19,TRBJ1-1,once,CASSILEKGTEAFF,TGTGCCAGTAGTATACTCGAGAAGGGGACTGAAGCTTTCTTT
-,TRBV3-1,TRBJ1-2,-,CASSQEGVSYGYTF,TGTGCCAGCAGCCAAGAGGGGGTTAGCTATGGCTACACCTTC
-,TRBV6-5,TRBJ2-2,-,CASRDSTNTGELFF,TGTGCCAGTCGGGACTCCACGAACACCGGGGAGCTGTTTTTT
-,TRBV7-8,TRBJ2-3,-,CASSNYAPGGADTQYF,TGTGCCAGCAGCAATTATGCCCCCGGGGGCGCAGATACGCAGTATTTT
-,TRBV29-1,TRBJ1-2,-,CSVGLFMGGYTF,TGCAGCGTCGGCCTGTTCATGGGTGGCTACACCTTC
TRBD2,TRBV20-1,TRBJ2-3,-,CSARERESAQYF,TGCAGTGCTAGAGAGCGGGAGTCGGCGCAGTATTTT
TRBD2,TRBV19,TRBJ2-1,-,CASSIQSGRTYNEQFF,TGTGCCAGTAGTATACAAAGCGGGAGGACATACAATGAGCAGTTCTTC
-,TRBV29-1,TRBJ2-7,-,CSVVSVSYEQYF,TGCAGCGTTGTAAGCGTCTCCTACGAGCAGTACTTC
TRBD1,TRBV27,TRBJ2-6,-,CASSPYYGTGAGNVLTF,TGTGCCAGCAGCCCTTACTACGGGACAGGGGCAGGCAACGTCCTGACTTTC
-,TRBV29-1,TRBJ1-2,-,CSVRTDTNYGYTF,TGCAGCGTTCGGACAGATACTAACTATGGCTACACCTTC
-,TRBV6-5,TRBJ1-2,-,CASSRGGPNYGYTF,TGTGCCAGCAGTCGGGGGGGGCCTAACTATGGCTACACCTTC
-,TRBV30,TRBJ2-3,-,CAWSVEGTQYF,TGTGCCTGGAGCGTAGAGGGCACGCAGTATTTT
TRBD1,TRBV5-1,TRBJ1-5,-,CASSPPLTGTGQPQHF,TGCGCCAGCAGCCCACCACTTACAGGGACAGGTCAGCCCCAGCATTTT
TRBD1,TRBV15,TRBJ1-2,-,CATSRADRANYGYTF,TGTGCCACCAGCAGAGCCGACAGGGCTAACTATGGCTACACCTTC
-,TRBV2,TRBJ2-3,-,CASLIGGPTDTQYF,TGTGCCAGCCTCATCGGCGGACCCACAGATACGCAGTATTTT
-,TRBV12-3/TRBV12-4,TRBJ2-1,-,CASSLGSEQFF,TGTGCCAGCAGTTTAGGAAGTGAGCAGTTCTTC
-,TRBV18,TRBJ1-1,-,CASSPSQGGEAFF,TGTGCCAGCTCACCATCCCAGGGTGGTGAAGCTTTCTTT
-,TRBV3-1,TRBJ2-5,once,CASSQGERTQYF,TGTGCCAGCAGCCAAGGAGAAAGGACCCAGTACTTC
-,TRBV24-1,TRBJ2-7,-,CAAHRDILGEQYF,TGTGCCGCACACCGGGACATTCTGGGAGAGCAGTACTTC